These 10 T cell receptor beta chains originate from one sample sequenced in a study of blood T cell repertoires in COVID-19. The repertoire was sequenced with immunoSEQ multiplex PCR; TCRdb's copy has only in-frame clones and lacks some. The sample has over 150,000 clones; around 84% are singletons. The sequencing input was peripheral blood. Source of these receptors: a man in his forties or fifties with active or convalescent COVID-19.

Details on this clone: Other nucleotide sequences in the sample specify the same CDR3. This chain joins TRBV3-1 (or the pseudogene TRBV3-2) and TRBJ1-2, with a tentative D call TRBD1 (5 bases). CDR1 is LGHDT and CDR2 is YNNKEL in the germline V gene (reference sequence). The CDR3 loop spans 12 amino acids. Deletions cut 1 base from V and 7 bases from J, with 7 bases between. CDR3 nucleotide sequence: TGTGCCAGCAGCCAAGCTAGGGGTGGCTACACCTTC. This gives the protein CASSQARGGYTF.

V is TRBV5-1 and J is TRBJ2-5; D might be TRBD1 (6 bases). This CDR3 contains 14 residues. Trimming shortened V by 2 bases and J by 4 bases, and 12 bases separated the two germline ends. The germline gives CDR1 SGHRS, CDR2 YFSETQ. CDR3: CASSLQGIRETQYF. The CDR3 coding sequence is TGCGCCAGCAGCTTACAGGGAATTCGAGAGACCCAGTACTTC.

The V gene is TRBV18, the J gene TRBJ1-2; D ambiguous. This CDR3 has 15 residues. Germline V CDR1 and CDR2: KGHSH, LQKENI. The V end lost 3 bases, the J end lost 0 bases, and 11 bases lay between the germline ends. In DNA form, the CDR3 reads TGTGCCAGCTCACCTACCCAGACTGCTAACTATGGCTACACCTTC. Its protein product is CASSPTQTANYGYTF.

The rearrangement links TRBV6-5 to TRBJ1-2; no definite D call. V shed 7 bases and J shed 5 bases, with 11 bases lying between them. From germline, CDR1 is MNHEY and CDR2 SVGAGI. The CDR3 contains 12 residues. CDR3 amino acids: CASTMRGYGYTF. CDR3 nucleotide sequence: TGTGCCAGCACTATGCGGGGATATGGCTACACCTTC.

The chain employs TRBV7-3 and TRBJ1-2; 7 nucleotides match TRBD1. V shed 5 bases, J shed 8 bases, and the junction held 8 bases outside the gene matches. The CDR3 length is 13 residues. Germline CDR1 SGHTA, CDR2 FQGTGA. The CDR3 protein is CASSAGTDRGYTF. In DNA form, the CDR3 reads TGTGCCAGCAGCGCAGGGACAGATAGAGGCTACACCTTC.

The chain is built from TRBV7-2 and TRBJ2-7; TRBD2 matches at 9 bases. V lost 5 bases to trimming and J lost 1 base; unmatched junction nucleotides: 9. Germline CDR1 reads SGHTA; CDR2 reads FQGNSA. The CDR3 spans 16 residues. The CDR3 here is CASSPGGAGGSYEQYF. The DNA for the CDR3 is TGTGCCAGCAGCCCCGGGGGGGCGGGAGGGTCCTACGAGCAGTACTTC.

J is TRBJ2-1 and V is TRBV4-2, with 8 bases that match TRBD2. The CDR3 has 15 amino acids. In germline, CDR1 is LGHNA, CDR2 YNFKEQ. Losses at the gene ends were 2 bases for V and 3 bases for J; bases not matched to a gene: 3. The CDR3 nucleotides are TGTGCCAGCAGCCAATCCGGGACTAGCTACAATGAGCAGTTCTTC. Translating gives CASSQSGTSYNEQFF.

V is TRBV4-3 and J is TRBJ2-1, with a possible D match to TRBD2 (5 bases). Per the germline V gene, CDR1 is LGHNA and CDR2 is YSLEER. V was cut by 2 bases and J by 0 bases, with 8 bases left in between. The CDR3 consists of 15 residues. In nucleotides, the CDR3 is TGCGCCAGCAGCCAATCGGGAAGCTCCTACAATGAGCAGTTCTTC. Translating gives CASSQSGSSYNEQFF.

This clone showed up just a few times. V usage is TRBV3-1 (or the pseudogene TRBV3-2) and J usage is TRBJ2-7; D is perhaps TRBD1 (5 bases). The CDR3 covers 17 residues. V gave up 4 bases and J gave up 6 bases, with 25 bases separating them. CDR1 is LGHDT, CDR2 YNNKEL, per germline (reference sequence). CDR3 in amino acids: CASSLHRQNPFPGEQYF. CDR3 nucleotide sequence: TGTGCCAGCAGCCTCCATCGACAGAACCCTTTTCCCGGCGAGCAGTACTTC.

The chain uses TRBV4-3 and TRBJ2-7; 9 bases agree with TRBD2. There are 16 residues in the CDR3. Germline assignment: CDR1 LGHNA and CDR2 YSLEER. Trimming cost V 0 bases and J 4 bases; bases outside gene matches: 7. CDR3 sequence (DNA): TGCGCCAGCAGCCAAGAGGTCGGAGCGGGGGGTTACGAGCAGTACTTC. Protein product: CASSQEVGAGGYEQYF.